These 11 T cell receptor beta chains originate from one sample sequenced in a study of CXCR3-negative and CXCR3-positive naive CD8 T cells. In preparing the TRB cDNA libraries, 5' RACE with UMI labels was used. With the 5' RACE reads reprocessed, TCRdb shows one record per CDR3 protein and no DNA. The table lists around 92,000 distinct CDR3 sequences. The sequencing input was naive CXCR3- CD8+ T cells from blood. Subset in this sample: CD45RO-CCR7+CD27+CD95- naive CD8+ T cells lacking CXCR3 (TNR3-). All receptors derive from a human donor in good health. Some clones in this sample may be carry-over from other donors' samples.

The CDR3 sequence is CAIGRDLGGDEQFF. V is TRBV10-3 and J is TRBJ2-1; the D gene TCRdb calls, TRBD2, cannot be checked with no DNA. CDR1 and CDR2 (germline): ENHRY, SYGVKD. The CDR3 loop spans 14 amino acids.

The chain links TRBV7-9 to TRBJ2-7. This CDR3 is built from 14 residues. Germline assignment: CDR1 SEHNR and CDR2 FQNEAQ (reference sequence). CDR3 loop: CASSPPMRSYEQYF.

CDR3 in amino acids: CSVRAGSYNEQFF. The V call is TRBV29-1, the J call TRBJ2-1. Germline CDR1 and CDR2: SQVTM and ANQGSEA. The CDR3 loop spans 13 amino acids.

The V gene is TRBV6-5, the J gene TRBJ2-7. The CDR3 is made up of 16 amino acids. Germline assignment: CDR1 MNHEY and CDR2 SVGAGI. This CDR3 reads CASSYSSQRKYYEQYF.

CDR3 region: CSARDGQGQYGYGYTF. V is TRBV20-1 and J is TRBJ1-2; the TCRdb D gene call, TRBD1, has no DNA to confirm it. Germline values: CDR1 DFQATT, CDR2 SNEGSKA (reference sequence). The CDR3 length is 16 residues.

This sequence joins TRBV28 and TRBJ2-1; the D call of TRBD1 rests on TCRdb alone, since no DNA is present to check it. Germline V lookup: CDR1 MDHEN, CDR2 SYDVKM. The CDR3 runs 18 residues. CDR3 residues: CASSLPPAGEGDYNEQFF. Using reference TRBV28 and TRBJ2-1 for the parts outside the CDR3, the full variable domain is DVKVTQSSRYLVKRTGEKVFLECVQDMDHENMFWYRQDPGLGLRLIYFSYDVKMKEKGDIPEGYSVSREKKERFSLILESASTNQTSMYLCASSLPPAGEGDYNEQFFGPGTRLTVL.

Judged by frequency, this clonotype is medium-sized (0.01 to 0.1%). The CDR3 loop is CASSQAGTITDTQYF. This chain links TRBV14 with TRBJ2-3; absent DNA, TCRdb's TRBD1 call cannot be checked. CDR1 SGHDN and CDR2 FVKESK come from the germline V gene. The CDR3 is made up of 15 amino acids.

The chain combines TRBV6-1 with TRBJ1-1. This CDR3 is 13 amino acids long. CDR1 and CDR2 (germline): MNHNS, SASEGT. The CDR3: CASSEAENTEAFF.

The CDR3 reads CASSDSSAGAISTDTQYF. V usage is TRBV6-4 and J usage is TRBJ2-3; the TCRdb call, TRBD1, lacks DNA for checking. Germline values: CDR1 MRHNA, CDR2 SNTAGT. The CDR3 sequence is 18 residues long.

The chain is built from TRBV7-3 and TRBJ1-2. Germline-derived CDR1 and CDR2 are SGHTA and FQGTGA. There are 11 residues in the CDR3. The CDR3 is CASSLYYGYTF.

The CDR3 is CASRQGRAYEQYF. This sequence joins TRBV28 and TRBJ2-7. The CDR3 loop spans 13 amino acids. Germline V gene sequence: CDR1 MDHEN, CDR2 SYDVKM.